The next 31 T cell receptor beta chains were all read from a single sample in a study of blood T cell repertoires in COVID-19 (dated by TCRdb to the early 2020s). Library preparation employed the immunoSEQ multiplex PCR assay. TCRdb holds this immuneACCESS table with in-frame rearrangements only. Some clones are missing; in checked studies, unresolved V genes explain under half, and the rest has no known cause. The table for this sample lists 150,000 to 200,000 clones; around 85% of them were counted only once. The top ten clonotypes cover approximately 3.3% of the sample. Sequencing was performed on peripheral blood. All receptors come from a human donor with acute or convalescent COVID-19. The donor label of this sample is uncertain.

This clone was detected a few times. The J gene is TRBJ1-6, the V gene TRBV15; 8 nucleotides match TRBD1. The J segment lost 6 bases and the V segment lost 1 base, leaving 5 bases of the junction unmatched. CDR1 and CDR2 from the germline V gene are LNHNV and YYDKDF (reference sequence). The CDR3 contains 16 residues. Here the CDR3 reads CATSRGQGAPNSPLHF. The CDR3 DNA sequence: TGTGCCACCAGCAGAGGGCAGGGGGCGCCTAATTCACCCCTCCACTTT. Full variable domain (remainder filled in from reference TRBV15 and TRBJ1-6): DAMVIQNPRYQVTQFGKPVTLSCSQTLNHNVMYWYQQKSSQAPKLLFHYYDKDFNNEADTPDNFQSRRPNTSFCFLDIRSPGLGDTAMYLCATSRGQGAPNSPLHFGNGTRLTVT.

This rearrangement joins TRBV20-1 to TRBJ1-5; 7 bases agree with TRBD1. With 3 bases clipped from V and 4 bases from J, the junction kept 9 bases outside the gene matches. This CDR3 has 15 amino acids. Germline values: CDR1 DFQATT, CDR2 SNEGSKA (reference sequence). CDR3: CSASSQGVLNQPQHF. The CDR3 coding sequence is TGCAGTGCTAGTAGCCAGGGGGTGTTAAATCAGCCCCAGCATTTT.

The chain is built from TRBV15 and TRBJ1-5; weak D call: TRBD1 (6 bases). Deletions cut 5 bases from V and 4 bases from J, with 12 bases between. Germline CDR1 and CDR2: LNHNV and YYDKDF (reference sequence). The CDR3 runs 14 residues. As DNA, the CDR3 is TGTGCCACCAGCCCTCCCCAGGGGAATCAGCCCCAGCATTTT. It translates to CATSPPQGNQPQHF. Supplemented by reference TRBV15 and TRBJ1-5, the full variable domain reads DAMVIQNPRYQVTQFGKPVTLSCSQTLNHNVMYWYQQKSSQAPKLLFHYYDKDFNNEADTPDNFQSRRPNTSFCFLDIRSPGLGDTAMYLCATSPPQGNQPQHFGDGTRLSIL.

This clone showed up just once. The gene calls are TRBV5-6 and TRBJ2-7; possibly TRBD1 for D (6 bases). The germline V gene has CDR1 SGHDT and CDR2 YYEEEE. The CDR3 length is 14 residues. The ends were cut back, 4 bases at V and 3 bases at J, with 14 bases in the middle. The CDR3 here is CASSLTGSGYEQYF. The CDR3 region has the DNA TGTGCCAGCAGCCTCACAGGGTCGGGCTACGAGCAGTACTTC.

The gene calls are TRBV7-2 and TRBJ1-2; D uncertain. In germline, CDR1 is SGHTA, CDR2 FQGNSA. The CDR3 contains 13 residues. V gave up 2 bases and J gave up 4 bases, with 8 bases separating them. The CDR3 is CASSLSLSYGYTF. In DNA, the CDR3 is TGTGCCAGCAGCTTATCTCTAAGCTATGGCTACACCTTC.

The chain joins TRBV5-1 to TRBJ2-1; maybe TRBD1 (5 bases). The CDR3 has 13 amino acids. V was shortened by 4 bases and J by 2 bases, with 7 bases between the two germline ends. The germline V gene encodes CDR1 SGHRS and CDR2 YFSETQ. The chain's CDR3 is CASSLDTYNEQFF. CDR3 coding DNA: TGCGCCAGCAGCCTGGACACCTACAATGAGCAGTTCTTC. Based on the CDR3 plus reference TRBV5-1 and TRBJ2-1, the full variable domain is KAGVTQTPRYLIKTRGQQVTLSCSPISGHRSVSWYQQTPGQGLQFLFEYFSETQRNKGNFPGRFSGRQFSNSRSEMNVSTLELGDSALYLCASSLDTYNEQFFGPGTRLTVL.

This chain uses TRBV3-1 (or the pseudogene TRBV3-2) with TRBJ2-5; 7 bases line up with TRBD2. This CDR3 is built from 16 residues. CDR1 and CDR2 (germline): LGHDT, YNNKEL (reference sequence). V shed 1 base, J shed 7 bases, and the junction held 12 bases outside the gene matches. This CDR3 reads CASSQGWVQRGWTQYF. The CDR3 bases are TGTGCCAGCAGCCAAGGGTGGGTTCAGCGGGGCTGGACCCAGTACTTC.

The chain has TRBV5-1 and TRBJ1-6, with TRBD1 identical over 9 bases. The CDR3 loop spans 15 amino acids. Trimming at V came to 4 bases and at J to 8 bases, leaving 7 bases not matched to a gene. CDR1 and CDR2 (germline): SGHRS, YFSETQ. CDR3 protein: CASSLGDRADSPLHF. CDR3 nucleotide sequence: TGCGCCAGCAGCCTAGGGGACAGGGCCGATTCACCCCTCCACTTT.

The chain recombines TRBV10-1 with TRBJ1-1; D possibly corresponds to TRBD1 (6 bases). The CDR3 consists of 20 residues. Germline CDR1 reads WNHNN; CDR2 reads SYGVQD (reference sequence). V was cut by 3 bases and J by 1 base, with 27 bases left in between. The CDR3 nucleotides read TGCGCCAGCAGTGAAAGGAACAGGGCCCTAAGCAACCTCCAGAACACTGAAGCTTTCTTT. It codes for CASSERNRALSNLQNTEAFF.

The chain links TRBV2 to TRBJ1-6, with a possible D match to TRBD1 (6 bases). Germline V gene sequence: CDR1 SNHLY, CDR2 FYNNEI. The CDR3 length is 14 residues. Trimming stripped 5 bases from V and 9 bases from J, with 14 bases between. CDR3 bases: TGTGCCAGCAGTTCAAGGGCGGGGGCTTCACCCCTCCACTTT. Its translation: CASSSRAGASPLHF.

The rearrangement uses TRBV4-2 and TRBJ1-6; TRBD1 matches 8 bases. The ends lost 0 bases at V and 10 bases at J; junction bases unmatched: 5. CDR1 is LGHNA, CDR2 YNFKEQ, per germline. The CDR3 is 15 amino acids. The chain's CDR3 is CASSQDGTGRSPLHF. CDR3 DNA: TGTGCCAGCAGCCAAGATGGGACAGGTCGGTCACCCCTCCACTTT.

This clone came up once. The chain couples TRBV6-4 to TRBJ2-1; 9 nucleotides agree with TRBD1. With V trimmed by 0 bases and J by 0 bases, 9 bases remained unmatched. Germline CDR1 is MRHNA and CDR2 is SNTAGT. The CDR3 is made up of 19 amino acids. CDR3 sequence: CASSDSATGGPSSYNEQFF. CDR3 coding DNA: TGTGCCAGCAGTGACTCCGCGACAGGGGGTCCGAGCTCCTACAATGAGCAGTTCTTC.

This chain joins TRBV25-1 and TRBJ1-1; no firm D call. The CDR3 consists of 15 residues. The V and J ends lost 2 bases and 6 bases respectively, with 16 bases between them. CDR1 is MGHDK and CDR2 is SYGVNS in the germline V gene. In nucleotides, the CDR3 is TGTGCCAGCAGTGAACCGGGCCGCGGAGGAGCTGAAGCTTTCTTT. Translated, it gives CASSEPGRGGAEAFF.

This chain joins TRBV4-2 and TRBJ2-5; the match to TRBD1 covers 8 bases. Germline values: CDR1 LGHNA, CDR2 YNFKEQ. With V trimmed by 1 base and J by 1 base, 14 bases remained unmatched. CDR3 size: 19 residues. CDR3 region: CASSQGVGGRGRPQETQYF. The CDR3 DNA is TGTGCCAGCAGCCAAGGAGTGGGTGGCAGGGGGCGGCCCCAAGAGACCCAGTACTTC.

Only a few counts were recorded for this clone. The rearrangement uses TRBV29-1 and TRBJ1-1; 7 bases align to TRBD1. Germline V CDR1 and CDR2: SQVTM, ANQGSEA. V shed 4 bases, J shed 1 base, and the junction held 3 bases outside the gene matches. CDR3 length equals 13 residues. CDR3 sequence (DNA): TGCAGCGTTGCCGGGACAGAGAACACTGAAGCTTTCTTT. Its protein is CSVAGTENTEAFF. The variable domain in full, with the rest retrieved from reference TRBV29-1 and TRBJ1-1, is SAVISQKPSRDICQRGTSLTIQCQVDSQVTMMFWYRQQPGQSLTLIATANQGSEATYESGFVIDKFPISRPNLTFSTLTVSNMSPEDSSIYLCSVAGTENTEAFFGQGTRLTVV.

This chain connects TRBV18 to TRBJ1-5; no clear D gene. Germline V gives CDR1 KGHSH, CDR2 LQKENI. Trimming removed 3 bases at V and 7 bases at J, with 10 bases between. This CDR3 spans 13 amino acids. This chain's CDR3 is CASSPGPVQPQHF. CDR3 coding DNA: TGTGCCAGCTCACCGGGCCCGGTGCAGCCCCAGCATTTT.

There are a few counts of this clone. The chain uses TRBV28 and TRBJ2-7; TRBD1 matches 7 bases. The V gene end was trimmed by 6 bases and the J gene end by 5 bases; junction bases not matched to a gene: 4. This CDR3 has 12 residues. Germline lookup yields CDR1 MDHEN and CDR2 SYDVKM. CDR3 amino acids: CASRETGDEQYF. CDR3 in DNA: TGTGCCAGCAGAGAAACAGGGGACGAGCAGTACTTC.

This chain uses TRBV20-1 with TRBJ1-1; D ambiguous. The germline gives CDR1 DFQATT, CDR2 SNEGSKA (reference sequence). The CDR3 runs 14 residues. With 3 bases removed from V and 1 base from J, the gap between germline ends came to 12 bases. The CDR3: CSASGGSGNTEAFF. DNA for the CDR3: TGCAGTGCTAGTGGCGGGTCTGGGAACACTGAAGCTTTCTTT.

This clone has a handful of counts. The rearrangement joins TRBV10-2 to TRBJ1-3; D ambiguous. Germline V CDR1 and CDR2: WSHSY, SAAADI. Deletions cut 6 bases from V and 4 bases from J, with 10 bases between. CDR3 length: 13 amino acids. The DNA for the CDR3 is TGCGCCAGCAGGAGAACGCCGGGAAACACCATATATTTT. Translating it yields CASRRTPGNTIYF.

The chain carries TRBV4-1 and TRBJ1-1; the match to TRBD1 covers 10 bases. This CDR3 has 16 residues. The V segment lost 1 base and the J segment 4 bases; nucleotides outside the gene matches: 6. CDR1 MGHRA and CDR2 YSYEKL come from the germline V gene. As DNA, the CDR3 is TGCGCCAGCAGCCAAGCCCGGGACAGGGGAGTCACTGAAGCTTTCTTT. Amino acid sequence: CASSQARDRGVTEAFF.

The chain combines TRBV10-3 with TRBJ1-4, with D perhaps TRBD1 (6 bases). There are 16 residues in the CDR3. Trimming cost V 4 bases and J 5 bases, with 17 bases left between them. Germline CDR1 reads ENHRY; CDR2 reads SYGVKD. The CDR3 DNA sequence: TGTGCCATCAGTGGAGGGGGTCTTGGACCAAATGAAAAACTGTTTTTT. Protein sequence: CAISGGGLGPNEKLFF.

This chain links TRBV2 with TRBJ1-6; TRBD1 matches 7 bases. V trimming: 5 bases; J trimming: 7 bases; junction bases outside the gene matches: 5. The germline V gene has CDR1 SNHLY and CDR2 FYNNEI. This CDR3 comprises 14 residues. The DNA for the CDR3 is TGTGCCAGCAGTACCGGGACAGCCAATTCACCCCTCCACTTT. It translates to CASSTGTANSPLHF.

Remarks on this clone: One junction end disagrees with the germline gene, perhaps due to a read error. The chain recombines TRBV24-1 with TRBJ2-1; D is perhaps TRBD1 (5 bases). The length of the CDR3 is 15 residues. CDR1 and CDR2 (germline): KGHDR, SFDVKD. CDR3 sequence reads: CATSDAGRPYNGQFF. CDR3 nucleotide sequence: TGTGCCACCAGTGATGCAGGGCGACCTTACAATGGGCAGTTCTTC.

V and J are TRBV3-1 (or the pseudogene TRBV3-2) and TRBJ1-3; 7 bases align to TRBD1. J was trimmed by 1 base and V by 4 bases; bases with no gene match: 7. The germline CDR1 and CDR2 sequences are LGHDT and YNNKEL (reference sequence). This CDR3 has 16 residues. The CDR3: CASSRGQSSSGNTIYF. The CDR3 DNA follows: TGTGCCAGCAGCCGGGGACAGAGTTCTTCTGGAAACACCATATATTTT.

V is TRBV6-2 or TRBV6-3 and J is TRBJ2-2; 9 bases map to TRBD2. Germline loops: CDR1 MNHEY, CDR2 SVGEGT. This CDR3 contains 19 residues. V was clipped by 0 bases and J by 2 bases; unmatched bases: 10. The CDR3 spells CASSYSSVSGGLNTGELFF. For the CDR3, the DNA is TGTGCCAGCAGTTACTCGTCGGTTAGCGGGGGCCTTAACACCGGGGAGCTGTTTTTT.

The V gene is TRBV11-2, the J gene TRBJ1-3; TRBD1 might be the D (5 bases). CDR3 length: 16 amino acids. In germline, CDR1 is SGHAT, CDR2 FQNNGV. The germline V and J ends were trimmed by 5 bases and 3 bases, with 17 bases remaining between them. The CDR3 region is CASSPRGQTLGNTIYF. The DNA of the CDR3 is TGTGCCAGCAGCCCAAGGGGTCAGACTCTTGGAAACACCATATATTTT.

This rearrangement joins TRBV24-1 to TRBJ2-7, with 10 bases matching TRBD1. The junction had 8 bases not matched to a gene; V was cut back by 6 bases and J by 1 base. The CDR3 runs to 16 residues. CDR1 KGHDR and CDR2 SFDVKD come from the germline V gene. CDR3 in DNA: TGTGCCACCAGTCCGAGCGGGACAGGGGCTTCCTACGAGCAGTACTTC. Encoded protein: CATSPSGTGASYEQYF.

The CDR3 nucleotides are TGTGCCACCAGTGATGGGGGGACAGGAAGAATGAACACTGAAGCTTTCTTT. Its protein product is CATSDGGTGRMNTEAFF. The rearrangement joins TRBV24-1 to TRBJ1-1, with TRBD1 identical over 8 bases. After removal of 3 bases from V and 0 bases from J, the junction contained 8 bases not matched to a gene. The CDR3 spans 17 residues. Per the germline V gene, CDR1 is KGHDR and CDR2 is SFDVKD.

V and J are TRBV6-5 and TRBJ1-1; 7 bases map to TRBD1. The CDR3 has 15 amino acids. Germline CDR1 MNHEY, CDR2 SVGAGI. V gave up 7 bases and J gave up 3 bases; unmatched junction bases: 11. The CDR3, as DNA: TGTGCCAGCACCAGACACTTAACAGGGGACACTGAAGCTTTCTTT. This encodes CASTRHLTGDTEAFF.

The gene calls are TRBV27 and TRBJ1-2; 9 bases align to TRBD1. Germline CDR1 and CDR2: MNHEY and SMNVEV (reference sequence). There are 17 residues in the CDR3. With V trimmed by 5 bases and J by 2 bases, 12 bases remained unmatched. The DNA for the CDR3 is TGTGCCAGCAGTCGCCGACCCGGCGGGACAGGGAACTATGGCTACACCTTC. This translates into CASSRRPGGTGNYGYTF.

This chain uses TRBV18 with TRBJ1-6; TRBD1 might be the D (5 bases). The CDR3 has 17 residues. The ends were cut back, 3 bases at V and 8 bases at J, with 20 bases in the middle. Germline CDR1 KGHSH, CDR2 LQKENI. CDR3 residues: CASSPQGGGKGDSPLHF. DNA for the CDR3: TGTGCCAGCTCACCCCAGGGCGGAGGGAAAGGGGATTCACCCCTCCACTTT.